This paragraph covers one T cell receptor (beta chain) sequence. Its specificity is unknown. The naive CD8 subset, CD45RO-negative cells positively selected for CCR7, excluded terminally differentiated effector memory CD45RA+ cells. Adult donors, all healthy and HIV-negative, had no recent acute infections or vaccinations. These data originate in a study of shared clonotypes between healthy human individuals. The CDR3 is 16 amino acids. V dropped 0 bases and J dropped 6 bases, with 16 bases sitting between them. Per germline, CDR1 SGDLS and CDR2 YYNGEE. Study-wide results and limits: The generation probabilities recorded for non-shared clonotypes fell below those of clonotypes shared by all four donors. Depth of sequencing was expected to influence donor clonotype sharing. Though the depth was large, rarefaction showed that sorted-subset sequencing was incomplete.

Profiling relied on immunoSEQ multiplex PCR, and the TCRdb table lists in-frame clones only, not all of them. The data contain about 2.1 million clones, 80% to 95% of them seen just once; the ten biggest clones take up 1.5% to 2%. Sequenced material: naive CD8+ T cells from PBMCs. The receptor comes from a young man in good health. Some clones in this sample may be carry-over from other donors' samples. The gene calls are TRBV9 and TRBJ2-1; D unresolved. In nucleotides, the CDR3 is TGTGCCAGCAGCGTAGACGGCGGAACACCAATCAATGAGCAGTTCTTC. Its protein is CASSVDGGTPINEQFF.